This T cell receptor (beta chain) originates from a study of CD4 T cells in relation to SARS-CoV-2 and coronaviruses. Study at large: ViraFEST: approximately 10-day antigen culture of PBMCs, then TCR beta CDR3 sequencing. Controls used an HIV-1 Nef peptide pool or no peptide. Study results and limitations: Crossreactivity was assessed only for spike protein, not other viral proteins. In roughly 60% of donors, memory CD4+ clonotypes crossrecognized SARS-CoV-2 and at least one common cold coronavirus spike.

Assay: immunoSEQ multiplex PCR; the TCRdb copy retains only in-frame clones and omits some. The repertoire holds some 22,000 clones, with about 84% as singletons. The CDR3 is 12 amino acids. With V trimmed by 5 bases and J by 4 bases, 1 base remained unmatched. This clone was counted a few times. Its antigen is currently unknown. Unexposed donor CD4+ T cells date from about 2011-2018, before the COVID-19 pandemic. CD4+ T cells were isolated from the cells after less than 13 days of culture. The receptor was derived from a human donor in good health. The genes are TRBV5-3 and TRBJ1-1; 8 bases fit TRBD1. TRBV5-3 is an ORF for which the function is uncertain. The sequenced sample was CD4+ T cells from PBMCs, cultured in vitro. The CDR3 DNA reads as TGTGCCAGAAGTACAGGGGGCACTGAAGCTTTCTTT. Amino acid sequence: CARSTGGTEAFF.